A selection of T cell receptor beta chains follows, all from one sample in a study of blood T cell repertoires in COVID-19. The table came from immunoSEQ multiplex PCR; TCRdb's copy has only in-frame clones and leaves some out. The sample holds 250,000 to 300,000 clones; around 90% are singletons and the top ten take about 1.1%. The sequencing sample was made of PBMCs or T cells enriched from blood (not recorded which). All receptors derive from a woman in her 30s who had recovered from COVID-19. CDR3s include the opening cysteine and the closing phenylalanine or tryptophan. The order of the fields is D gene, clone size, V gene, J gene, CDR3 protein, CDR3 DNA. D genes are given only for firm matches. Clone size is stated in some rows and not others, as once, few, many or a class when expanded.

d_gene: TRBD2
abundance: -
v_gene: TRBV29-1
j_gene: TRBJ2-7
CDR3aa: CSVERPSGTREQYF
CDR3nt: TGCAGCGTTGAAAGGCCTAGCGGGACTAGGGAGCAGTACTTC

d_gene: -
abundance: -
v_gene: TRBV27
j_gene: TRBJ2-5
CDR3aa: CASGKGVQETQYF
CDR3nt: TGTGCCAGCGGAAAGGGGGTTCAAGAGACCCAGTACTTC

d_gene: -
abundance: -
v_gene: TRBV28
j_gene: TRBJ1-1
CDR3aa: CASSLHDRYNTEAFF
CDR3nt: TGTGCCAGCAGTTTACATGACAGATATAACACTGAAGCTTTCTTT

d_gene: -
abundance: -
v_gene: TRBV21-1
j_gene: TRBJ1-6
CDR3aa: CASTPIGLRTGGSVNSPLHF
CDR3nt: TGTGCCAGCACCCCAATCGGTCTCAGGACAGGGGGATCGGTTAATTCACCCCTCCACTTT

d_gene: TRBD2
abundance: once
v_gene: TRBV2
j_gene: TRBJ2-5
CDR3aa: CASSLPSLAGETQYF
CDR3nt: TGTGCCAGCAGTCTCCCCTCACTAGCGGGAGAGACCCAGTACTTC

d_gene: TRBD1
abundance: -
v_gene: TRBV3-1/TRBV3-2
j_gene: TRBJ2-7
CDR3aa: CASSQAQGGEQYF
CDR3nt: TGTGCCAGCAGCCAAGCACAGGGGGGCGAGCAGTACTTC

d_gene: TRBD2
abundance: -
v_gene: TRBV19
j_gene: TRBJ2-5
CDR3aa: CASSIVGTSGTGQETQYF
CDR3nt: TGTGCCAGTAGTATAGTTGGGACTAGCGGGACGGGGCAAGAGACCCAGTACTTC

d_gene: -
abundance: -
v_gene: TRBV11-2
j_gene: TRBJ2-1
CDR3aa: CASSIQIDNEQFF
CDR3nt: TGTGCCAGCAGCATTCAAATAGACAATGAGCAGTTCTTC

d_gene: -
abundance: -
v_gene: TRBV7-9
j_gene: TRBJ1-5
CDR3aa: CASSLSTPYSNQPQHF
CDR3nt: TGTGCCAGCAGCTTATCGACACCATATAGCAATCAGCCCCAGCATTTT

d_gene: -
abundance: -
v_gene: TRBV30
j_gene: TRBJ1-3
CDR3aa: CAWSVPSGRGFGNTIYF
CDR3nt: TGTGCCTGGAGTGTACCCTCCGGCAGGGGCTTTGGAAACACCATATATTTT

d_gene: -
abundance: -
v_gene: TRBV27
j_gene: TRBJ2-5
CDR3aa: CASSLTQLNQETQYF
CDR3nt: TGTGCCAGCAGTTTAACACAGCTAAACCAAGAGACCCAGTACTTC

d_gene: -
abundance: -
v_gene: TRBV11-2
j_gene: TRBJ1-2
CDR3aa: CASSPRVRDGYTF
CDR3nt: TGTGCCAGCAGCCCCCGAGTTCGGGATGGCTACACCTTC

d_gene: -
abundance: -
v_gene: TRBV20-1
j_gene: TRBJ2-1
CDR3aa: CSARGGNEQFF
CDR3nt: TGCAGTGCTAGGGGGGGCAATGAGCAGTTCTTC

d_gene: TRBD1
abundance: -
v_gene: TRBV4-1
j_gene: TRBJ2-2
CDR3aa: CASSQGDRLTGELFF
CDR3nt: TGCGCCAGCAGCCAGGGGGACAGACTAACCGGGGAGCTGTTTTTT

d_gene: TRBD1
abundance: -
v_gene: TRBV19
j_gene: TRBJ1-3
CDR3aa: CASSQTGGGNTIYF
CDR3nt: TGTGCCAGTTCCCAGACAGGGGGCGGAAACACCATATATTTT

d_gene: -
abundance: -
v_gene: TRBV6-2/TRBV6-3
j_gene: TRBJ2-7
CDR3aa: CASSYSRDSSYEQYF
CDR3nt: TGTGCCAGCAGTTACTCGAGAGACAGCTCCTACGAGCAGTACTTC

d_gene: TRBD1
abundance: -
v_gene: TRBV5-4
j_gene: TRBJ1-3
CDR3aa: CASSLGDRGSGNTIYF
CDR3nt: TGTGCCAGCAGCTTGGGTGACAGGGGGTCTGGAAACACCATATATTTT

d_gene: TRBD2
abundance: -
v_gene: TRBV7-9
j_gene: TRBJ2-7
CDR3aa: CASSPGTSGYEQYF
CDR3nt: TGTGCCAGCAGCCCAGGGACTAGCGGCTACGAGCAGTACTTC

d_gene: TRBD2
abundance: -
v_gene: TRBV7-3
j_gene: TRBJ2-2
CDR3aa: CASSLRLAGEFNSGELFF
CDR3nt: TGTGCCAGCAGCTTACGACTAGCGGGAGAATTTAATTCCGGGGAGCTGTTTTTT

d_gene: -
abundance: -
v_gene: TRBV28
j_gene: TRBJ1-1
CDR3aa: CASSSLQGEAFF
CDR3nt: TGTGCCAGCAGTTCCTTACAGGGAGAAGCTTTCTTT

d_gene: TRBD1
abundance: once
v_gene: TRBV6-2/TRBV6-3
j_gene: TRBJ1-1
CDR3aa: CASSYDRQGNTEAFF
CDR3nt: TGTGCCAGCAGTTATGACCGACAGGGGAACACTGAAGCTTTCTTT

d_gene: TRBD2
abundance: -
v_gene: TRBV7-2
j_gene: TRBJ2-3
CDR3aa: CASSPRTSETDTQYF
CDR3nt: TGTGCCAGCAGCCCCCGGACTAGCGAGACAGATACGCAGTATTTT

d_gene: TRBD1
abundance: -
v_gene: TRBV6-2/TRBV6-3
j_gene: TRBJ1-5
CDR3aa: CASSRLGQGPLIMGNQPQHF
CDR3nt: TGTGCCAGCAGTCGCCTGGGACAGGGACCACTGATTATGGGCAATCAGCCCCAGCATTTT

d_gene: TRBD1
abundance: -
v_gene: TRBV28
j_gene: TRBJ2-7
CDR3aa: CASPPRSGQVDYEQYF
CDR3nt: TGTGCCAGCCCCCCACGATCGGGACAGGTAGACTACGAGCAGTACTTC

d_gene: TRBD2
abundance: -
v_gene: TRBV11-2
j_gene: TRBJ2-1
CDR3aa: CASSSGRLAGGGGNEQFF
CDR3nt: TGTGCCAGCAGCTCCGGGCGACTAGCGGGAGGGGGAGGCAATGAGCAGTTCTTC

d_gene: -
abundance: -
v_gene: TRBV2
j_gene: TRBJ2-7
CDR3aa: CASRYSGYEQYF
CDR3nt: TGTGCCAGCAGATATAGCGGCTACGAGCAGTACTTC

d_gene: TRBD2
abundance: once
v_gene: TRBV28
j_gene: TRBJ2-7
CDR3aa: CASSLQLAGGSYEQYF
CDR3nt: TGTGCCAGCAGTTTACAACTAGCGGGAGGTTCGTACGAGCAGTACTTC

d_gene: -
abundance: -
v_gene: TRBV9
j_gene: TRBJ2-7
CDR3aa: CASSVESVPYEQYF
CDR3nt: TGTGCCAGCAGCGTAGAGTCGGTTCCCTACGAGCAGTACTTC

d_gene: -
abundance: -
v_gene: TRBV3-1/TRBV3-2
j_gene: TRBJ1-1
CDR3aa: CASSQVAMNTEAFF
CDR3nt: TGTGCCAGCAGCCAAGTGGCCATGAACACTGAAGCTTTCTTT

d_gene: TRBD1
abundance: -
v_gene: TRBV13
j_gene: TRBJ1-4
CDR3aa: CASSLWTGGGIEKLFF
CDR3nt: TGTGCCAGCAGCTTATGGACAGGGGGTGGTATTGAAAAACTGTTTTTT

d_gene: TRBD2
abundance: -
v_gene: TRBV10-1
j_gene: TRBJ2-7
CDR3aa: CASSEGLAGVHEQYF
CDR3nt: TGCGCCAGCAGTGAGGGGCTAGCGGGAGTCCACGAGCAGTACTTC

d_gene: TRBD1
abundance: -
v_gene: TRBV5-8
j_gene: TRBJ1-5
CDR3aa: CASSSGQGPQPQHF
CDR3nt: TGTGCCAGCAGTTCCGGACAGGGACCTCAGCCCCAGCATTTT

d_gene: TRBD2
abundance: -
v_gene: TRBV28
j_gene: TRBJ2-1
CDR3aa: CASSEVPGLAGISSYNEQFF
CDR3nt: TGTGCCAGCAGTGAAGTACCGGGACTAGCGGGAATCAGTTCCTACAATGAGCAGTTCTTC

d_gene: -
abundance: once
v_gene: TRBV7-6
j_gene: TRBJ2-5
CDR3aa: CASSRGQYQETQYF
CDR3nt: TGTGCCAGCAGCCGAGGACAGTACCAAGAGACCCAGTACTTC

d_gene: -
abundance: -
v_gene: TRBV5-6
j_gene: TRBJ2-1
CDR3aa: CASSLEGFDEQFF
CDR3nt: TGTGCCAGCAGCTTGGAGGGGTTTGATGAGCAGTTCTTC

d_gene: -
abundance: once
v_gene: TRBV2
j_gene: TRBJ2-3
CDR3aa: CASRERGNHLDTQYF
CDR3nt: TGTGCCAGCAGAGAAAGGGGGAACCACTTGGATACGCAGTATTTT

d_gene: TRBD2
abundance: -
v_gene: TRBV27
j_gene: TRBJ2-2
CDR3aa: CASSTRLAGETGELFF
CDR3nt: TGTGCCAGCAGTACCCGACTAGCGGGAGAGACCGGGGAGCTGTTTTTT

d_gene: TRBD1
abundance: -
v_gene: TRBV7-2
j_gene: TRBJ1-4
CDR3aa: CASSPGQGGEKLFF
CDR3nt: TGTGCCAGCAGCCCGGGACAGGGAGGTGAAAAACTGTTTTTT

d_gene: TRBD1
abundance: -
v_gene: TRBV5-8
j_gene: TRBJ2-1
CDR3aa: CASSLTGTGYNEQFF
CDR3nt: TGTGCCAGCAGCTTGACCGGGACAGGGTACAATGAGCAGTTCTTC

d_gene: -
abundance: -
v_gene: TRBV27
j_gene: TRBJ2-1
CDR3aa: CASSSSTGSNVPFF
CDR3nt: TGTGCCAGCAGTTCTTCCACAGGGTCTAACGTCCCTTTCTTC

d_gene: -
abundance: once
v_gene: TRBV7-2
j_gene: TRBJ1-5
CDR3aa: CASSLRINNQPQHF
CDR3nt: TGTGCCAGCAGCTTGCGGATAAACAATCAGCCCCAGCATTTT

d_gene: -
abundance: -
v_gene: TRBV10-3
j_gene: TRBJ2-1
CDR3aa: CAISARIGTGEQFF
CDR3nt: TGTGCCATCAGCGCCAGGATCGGAACGGGAGAGCAGTTCTTC

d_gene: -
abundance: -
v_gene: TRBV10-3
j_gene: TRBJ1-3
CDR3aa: CAISETGPSSGNTIYF
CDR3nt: TGTGCCATCAGTGAGACAGGCCCGAGCTCTGGAAACACCATATATTTT

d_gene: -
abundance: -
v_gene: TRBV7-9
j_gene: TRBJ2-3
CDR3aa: CASSLAGLERYTDTQYF
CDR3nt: TGTGCCAGCAGCTTAGCCGGACTGGAGCGGTACACAGATACGCAGTATTTT

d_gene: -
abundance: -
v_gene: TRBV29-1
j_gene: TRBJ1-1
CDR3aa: CSVWTSRGATAGEAFF
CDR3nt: TGCAGCGTCTGGACCTCTCGGGGGGCAACCGCGGGTGAAGCTTTCTTT

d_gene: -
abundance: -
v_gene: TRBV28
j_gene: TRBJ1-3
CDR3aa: CASSLLTPSHLSGNTIYF
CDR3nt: TGTGCCAGCAGTTTATTGACCCCTAGCCACCTCTCTGGAAACACCATATATTTT

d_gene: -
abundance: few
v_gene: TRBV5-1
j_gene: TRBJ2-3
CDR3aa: CASSTTGIKSDTQYF
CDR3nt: TGCGCCAGCAGCACCACAGGGATAAAATCCGATACGCAGTATTTT

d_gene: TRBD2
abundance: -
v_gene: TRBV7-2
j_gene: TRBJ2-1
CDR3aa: CASSLMSGINNEQFF
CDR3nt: TGTGCCAGCAGCTTAATGAGCGGGATAAACAATGAGCAGTTCTTC

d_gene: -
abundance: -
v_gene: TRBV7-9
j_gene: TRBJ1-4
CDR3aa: CASSLDGTHATNEKLFF
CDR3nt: TGTGCCAGCAGCTTAGATGGGACACATGCAACTAATGAAAAACTGTTTTTT

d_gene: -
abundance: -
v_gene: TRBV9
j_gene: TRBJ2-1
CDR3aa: CASSVGLLTAYNEQFF
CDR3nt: TGTGCCAGCAGCGTCGGACTACTAACCGCCTACAATGAGCAGTTCTTC